This record looks at one T cell receptor beta chain sequence and its context. Its antigen remains unknown. The data derive from a study of tumor-infiltrating lymphocytes in primary liver carcinoma. Notes on the study in general: The 250 largest clones made up significantly more of tumor than blood repertoires (p = 0.039).

Between 20 and 30 mg of unsorted bulk tissue served as the source from which RNA and DNA were co-extracted. Every tumor specimen contained over 85% viable tumor cells. The germline V and J ends were trimmed by 8 bases and 5 bases, with 15 bases remaining between them. Germline V gene sequence: CDR1 DFQATT, CDR2 SNEGSKA (reference sequence). There are 12 residues in the CDR3. A primer in the constant region served to generate TCR beta cDNA from roughly 450 ng of total RNA. Nested multiplex PCR, run for three rounds with slightly modified ARM-PCR, yielded TCR beta libraries. The two initial PCR rounds, roughly 10 cycles each, used TRBV1-TRBV30 forward and C-beta reverse primers. TCRdb processed the multiplex PCR reads anew with MiXCR; each CDR3 protein has one entry. This sample has approximately 120,000 distinct CDR3 sequences, with around 64% found just once.

The sequence was obtained from a woman aged 55-69 years with primary liver carcinoma and hepatitis B virus infection. The material sequenced was liver tumor tissue from sampling region 3. Described subset: tumor region T3, left-lateral pole. This chain joins TRBV20-1 and TRBJ2-5; weak D call: TRBD2 (5 bases). CDR3 DNA sequence: TGCAGTACGAGGAGGTCTTCGGAGACCCAGTACTTC. Amino acid sequence: CSTRRSSETQYF.